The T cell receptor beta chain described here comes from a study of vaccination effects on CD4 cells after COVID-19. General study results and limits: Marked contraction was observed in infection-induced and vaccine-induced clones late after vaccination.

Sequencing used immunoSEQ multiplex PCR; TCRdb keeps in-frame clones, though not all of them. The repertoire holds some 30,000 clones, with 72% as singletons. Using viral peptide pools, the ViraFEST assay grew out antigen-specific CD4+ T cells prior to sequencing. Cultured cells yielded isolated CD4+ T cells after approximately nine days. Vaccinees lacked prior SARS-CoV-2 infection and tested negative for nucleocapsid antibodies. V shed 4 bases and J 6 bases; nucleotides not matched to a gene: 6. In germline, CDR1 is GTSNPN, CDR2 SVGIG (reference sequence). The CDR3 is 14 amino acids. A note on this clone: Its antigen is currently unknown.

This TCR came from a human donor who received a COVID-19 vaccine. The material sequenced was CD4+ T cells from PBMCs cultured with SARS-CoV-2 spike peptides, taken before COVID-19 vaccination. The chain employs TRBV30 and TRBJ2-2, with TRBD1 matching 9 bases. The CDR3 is CAWNRDRASGELFF. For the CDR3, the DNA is TGTGCCTGGAACCGGGACAGGGCATCCGGGGAGCTGTTTTTT.